This entry lists 3 T cell receptor beta chains sequenced from one sample in a study of blood T cell repertoires in COVID-19. The repertoire was sequenced with immunoSEQ multiplex PCR; TCRdb's copy has only in-frame clones and lacks some. The data show approximately 180,000 clones, approximately 85% seen once. Sequencing was performed on peripheral blood. These receptors came from a human donor with active or convalescent COVID-19. The donor label of this sample is uncertain.

The chain is built from TRBV30 and TRBJ2-2; D possibly corresponds to TRBD1 (5 bases). In germline, CDR1 is GTSNPN, CDR2 SVGIG (reference sequence). The V end lost 4 bases, the J end lost 6 bases, and 12 bases lay between the germline ends. There are 13 residues in the CDR3. The CDR3 protein is CAWNIGVAGELFF. In nucleotides, the CDR3 is TGTGCCTGGAATATAGGGGTGGCCGGGGAGCTGTTTTTT.

The J gene is TRBJ2-5, the V gene TRBV12-3 or TRBV12-4, with D maybe TRBD2 (5 bases). The germline V and J ends were trimmed by 6 bases and 2 bases, with 10 bases remaining between them. The CDR3 runs 13 residues. This CDR3 reads CASSPPGQETQYF. Here the CDR3 DNA reads TGTGCCAGCAGCCCTCCGGGACAAGAGACCCAGTACTTC.

V and J are TRBV13 and TRBJ2-6, with D possibly being TRBD1 (5 bases). The CDR3 contains 17 residues. CDR1 and CDR2 from the germline V gene are PRHDT and FYEKMQ (reference sequence). V was pared by 5 bases and J by 0 bases, with 14 bases between. The DNA for the CDR3 is TGTGCCAGCAGCCTCAGGGTGGGGCTCTCTGGGGCCAACGTCCTGACTTTC. Translated: CASSLRVGLSGANVLTF.